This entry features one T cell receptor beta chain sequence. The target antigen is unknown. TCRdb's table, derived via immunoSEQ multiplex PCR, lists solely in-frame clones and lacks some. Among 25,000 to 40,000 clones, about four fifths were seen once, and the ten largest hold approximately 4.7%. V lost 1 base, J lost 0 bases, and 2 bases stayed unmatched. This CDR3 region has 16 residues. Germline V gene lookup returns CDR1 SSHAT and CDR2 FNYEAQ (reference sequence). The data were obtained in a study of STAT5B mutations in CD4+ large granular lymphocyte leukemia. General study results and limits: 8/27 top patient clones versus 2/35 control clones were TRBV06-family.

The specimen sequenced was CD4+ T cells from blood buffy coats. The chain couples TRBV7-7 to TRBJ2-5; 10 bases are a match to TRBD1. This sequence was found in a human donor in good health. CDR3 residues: CASSLGTGGYQETQYF. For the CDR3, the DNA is TGTGCCAGCAGCTTAGGGACAGGGGGGTACCAAGAGACCCAGTACTTC.